This TCR beta chain stems from a study of cytomegalovirus exposure and HLA in healthy donors. The PCR was carried out with 60 Vbeta primers and 13 Jbeta primers. Assay used: immunoSEQ multiplex PCR; TCRdb lists only in-frame clones, some missing. The sample consists of about 170,000 clones, 72% of them appearing once. Study-wide findings and caveats: Some public TCRs appeared in many individuals, while most sequences were rare. Cytomegalovirus-associated TCR beta chains were listed, numbering around 150. Among the CMV-associated chains, a few were confirmed in vitro as specific for CMV antigens. Information on immune exposure was restricted to one variable (CMV serostatus).

Concerning this clone: Its target is unknown.

CDR3 length equals 16 residues. Germline CDR1 is SGHVS and CDR2 is FNYEAQ. With V trimmed by 1 base and J by 4 bases, 7 bases remained unmatched. The sequence was collected from a human donor in good health. Sequenced: PBMCs. The chain employs TRBV7-6 and TRBJ1-1, with 9 bases matching TRBD1. DNA for the CDR3: TGTGCCAGCAGCTTAGGCGGGACAGGGAAAGGCACTGAAGCTTTCTTT. Protein product: CASSLGGTGKGTEAFF.